This is a list of T cell receptor beta chains from one sample in a study of cytomegalovirus exposure and HLA in healthy donors. Libraries were prepared by immunoSEQ multiplex PCR; TCRdb keeps only in-frame clonotypes and omits some of them. This listing includes 100,000 to 150,000 clones. Source material: PBMCs. The receptors originated from a man younger than 35 in good health and CMV-seronegative. The CDR3 runs from the conserved cysteine through the conserved F or W. A D gene is named only where the DNA matches it firmly.

J	V	D	CDR3	DNA
TRBJ2-5	TRBV6-1	NA	CASSEVGGGTQYF	TGTGCCAGCAGTGAAGTCGGGGGTGGGACCCAGTACTTC
TRBJ1-1	TRBV10-1	NA	CASRKETGTEAFF	TGCGCCAGCAGAAAGGAGACGGGAACTGAAGCTTTCTTT
TRBJ1-2	TRBV10-3	NA	CAIRLAKDGYTF	TGTGCCATCAGACTTGCGAAAGATGGCTACACCTTC
TRBJ1-2	TRBV9	TRBD1	CASSNTGEVGYTF	TGTGCCAGCAGCAATACAGGGGAGGTTGGCTACACCTTC
TRBJ2-2	TRBV9	TRBD1	CASSPRDRVFGELFF	TGTGCCAGCAGCCCAAGGGACAGGGTTTTTGGGGAGCTGTTTTTT
TRBJ2-1	TRBV9	TRBD2	CASSGQRERYNEQFF	TGTGCCAGCAGTGGCCAGCGGGAGAGGTACAATGAGCAGTTCTTC
TRBJ1-1	TRBV9	NA	CASSVGSRDTEAFF	TGTGCCAGCAGCGTAGGTTCCAGGGACACTGAAGCTTTCTTT
TRBJ2-7	TRBV27	TRBD1	CASSPMTGMTYEQYF	TGTGCCAGCAGTCCCATGACAGGGATGACCTACGAGCAGTACTTC
TRBJ2-2	TRBV19	TRBD2	CASRGTSSGGELFF	TGTGCCAGTAGGGGGACTAGCTCTGGCGGGGAGCTGTTTTTT
TRBJ2-7	TRBV4-2	NA	CASSQSYQGHEQYF	TGTGCCAGCAGCCAATCGTACCAGGGTCACGAGCAGTACTTC
TRBJ1-4	TRBV28	TRBD1	CASTETGPNEKLFF	TGTGCCAGCACCGAGACAGGGCCTAATGAAAAACTGTTTTTT
TRBJ1-2	TRBV2	NA	CASRGADRIYGYTF	TGTGCCAGCAGGGGTGCCGACAGGATCTATGGCTACACCTTC
TRBJ1-2	TRBV6-1	NA	CASIAKNPYYGYTF	TGTGCCAGCATAGCGAAGAACCCCTACTATGGCTACACCTTC
TRBJ1-2	TRBV5-1	TRBD1	CASSPRDRGEYGYTF	TGCGCCAGCAGCCCCCGGGACAGGGGAGAATATGGCTACACCTTC
TRBJ2-2	TRBV6-5	NA	CASSYTRNPGELFF	TGTGCCAGCAGTTACACCAGGAATCCCGGGGAGCTGTTTTTT
TRBJ2-5	TRBV11-2	TRBD2	CASSPSGGGPVTQYF	TGTGCCAGCAGCCCCTCCGGCGGGGGTCCTGTGACCCAGTACTTC
TRBJ2-1	TRBV28	TRBD2	CASSPGTTYNEQFF	TGTGCCAGCAGCCCCGGGACTACGTACAATGAGCAGTTCTTC
TRBJ1-2	TRBV27	NA	CASSLDRRNYGYTF	TGTGCCAGCAGTTTAGACAGGAGAAACTATGGCTACACCTTC
TRBJ2-2	TRBV15	TRBD2	CATSSHRTSVNTGELFF	TGTGCCACCAGCTCCCACAGGACTAGCGTTAACACCGGGGAGCTGTTTTTT
TRBJ1-4	TRBV7-9	NA	CASSATGATNEKLFF	TGTGCCAGCAGTGCTACAGGTGCAACTAATGAAAAACTGTTTTTT
TRBJ2-3	TRBV20-1	NA	CSAPGTDTQYF	TGCAGTGCTCCAGGGACAGATACGCAGTATTTT
TRBJ1-2	TRBV30	NA	CAWSVRYGYTF	TGTGCCTGGAGTGTACGGTATGGCTACACCTTC
TRBJ2-5	TRBV9	TRBD2	CASSAGLAKTQYF	TGTGCCAGCAGCGCCGGACTAGCTAAGACCCAGTACTTC
TRBJ1-4	TRBV9	TRBD1	CASSLSRTGSEKLFF	TGTGCCAGCAGCCTGTCCCGGACAGGGTCTGAAAAACTGTTTTTT
TRBJ1-2	TRBV28	NA	CASSLWGGNYGYTF	TGTGCCAGCAGTTTGTGGGGGGGTAACTATGGCTACACCTTC
TRBJ2-5	TRBV11-2	NA	CASSLMWTAQETQYF	TGTGCCAGCAGCTTAATGTGGACAGCACAAGAGACCCAGTACTTC
TRBJ1-5	TRBV6-5	NA	CASSYSGVLGNQPQHF	TGTGCCAGCAGTTACTCAGGGGTTTTGGGCAATCAGCCCCAGCATTTT
TRBJ2-2	TRBV29-1	NA	CSVRTANTGELFF	TGCAGCGTGAGGACAGCGAACACCGGGGAGCTGTTTTTT